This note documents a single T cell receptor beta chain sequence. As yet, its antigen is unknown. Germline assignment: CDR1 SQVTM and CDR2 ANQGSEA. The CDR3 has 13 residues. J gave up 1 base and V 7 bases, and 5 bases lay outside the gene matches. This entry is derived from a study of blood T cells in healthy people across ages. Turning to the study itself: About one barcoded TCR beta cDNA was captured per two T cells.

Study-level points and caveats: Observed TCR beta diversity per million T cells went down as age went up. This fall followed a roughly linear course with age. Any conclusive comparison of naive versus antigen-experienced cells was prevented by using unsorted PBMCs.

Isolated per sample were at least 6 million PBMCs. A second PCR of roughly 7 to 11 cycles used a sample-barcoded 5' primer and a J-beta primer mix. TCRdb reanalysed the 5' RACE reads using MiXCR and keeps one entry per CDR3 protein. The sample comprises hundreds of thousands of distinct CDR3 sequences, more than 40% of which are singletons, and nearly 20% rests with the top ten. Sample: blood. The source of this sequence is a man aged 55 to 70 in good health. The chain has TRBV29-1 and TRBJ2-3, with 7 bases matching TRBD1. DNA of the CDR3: TGCAGCGCAGGGGGTTTTCGCACAGATACGCAGTATTTT. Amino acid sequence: CSAGGFRTDTQYF.